This TCR beta chain was sequenced in a study of T-cell memory formation after mild COVID-19. Per germline, CDR1 MNHEY and CDR2 SVGEGT. The V gene end was trimmed by 1 base and the J gene end by 2 bases; junction bases not matched to a gene: 5. This CDR3 has 16 residues. MiXCR was run by TCRdb on the 5' RACE reads, yielding one entry per CDR3 protein. The repertoire includes 250,000 to 300,000 distinct CDR3 sequences, approximately 16% of them detected once, and 22% sits in the top ten. This sequence originates from a man between 18 and 29 years old who had mild COVID-19 (a few samples of this study predate the infection). Cell type and time point are not known. The chain is built from TRBV6-2 or TRBV6-3 and TRBJ2-5; 9 nucleotides match TRBD2. Sequenced: PBMCs or a T cell subset sorted from them (not recorded which). CDR3 bases: TGTGCCAGCAGTTACTGGGATAGCGGGGGACAAGAGACCCAGTACTTC. This encodes CASSYWDSGGQETQYF.